These T cell receptor beta chains were read from a single sample in a study of neoadjuvant anti-PD-1 for oral cavity cancer. The table came from immunoSEQ multiplex PCR; TCRdb's copy has only in-frame clones and leaves some out. The profile shows 5,000 or so clones, nearly 60% of them singletons. The sequences come from tumor tissue, collected before nivolumab (anti-PD-1) treatment. All receptors derive from a person between 35 and 79 years old with oral cavity squamous cell carcinoma. Both conserved end residues are part of each CDR3. A D gene is named only where the DNA matches it firmly. A clone size is listed for some rows: how often the clone was seen (once, few, many), or a class if it is expanded.

V gene: TRBV5-4; clone size: few; D gene: TRBD1; J gene: TRBJ2-7; CDR3 protein: CASSGRGGASYEQYF; CDR3 DNA: TGTGCCAGCAGCGGGAGAGGGGGCGCCTCCTACGAGCAGTACTTC
V gene: TRBV7-2; clone size: -; D gene: -; J gene: TRBJ1-1; CDR3 protein: CASSLNSQNTEAFF; CDR3 DNA: TGTGCCAGCAGCTTAAACAGCCAGAACACTGAAGCTTTCTTT
V gene: TRBV2; clone size: -; D gene: TRBD1; J gene: TRBJ2-1; CDR3 protein: CASSDTGGAYNEQFF; CDR3 DNA: TGTGCCAGCAGCGATACAGGGGGCGCCTACAATGAGCAGTTCTTC
V gene: TRBV7-9; clone size: -; D gene: TRBD1; J gene: TRBJ1-2; CDR3 protein: CASSFTGGTNYGYTF; CDR3 DNA: TGTGCCAGCAGCTTTACAGGGGGCACGAACTATGGCTACACCTTC
V gene: TRBV7-3; clone size: -; D gene: -; J gene: TRBJ2-2; CDR3 protein: CASSLMGATGELFF; CDR3 DNA: TGTGCCAGCAGCTTAATGGGGGCCACCGGGGAGCTGTTTTTT
V gene: TRBV28; clone size: -; D gene: -; J gene: TRBJ1-5; CDR3 protein: CASSLESNQPQHF; CDR3 DNA: TGTGCCAGCAGTTTGGAAAGCAATCAGCCCCAGCATTTT
V gene: TRBV5-6; clone size: -; D gene: -; J gene: TRBJ1-1; CDR3 protein: CASSLYWGTEAFF; CDR3 DNA: TGTGCCAGCAGCTTGTATTGGGGAACTGAAGCTTTCTTT
V gene: TRBV9; clone size: -; D gene: -; J gene: TRBJ1-2; CDR3 protein: CASSGAVGGDGYTF; CDR3 DNA: TGTGCCAGCAGCGGGGCCGTCGGGGGCGATGGCTACACCTTC
V gene: TRBV10-3; clone size: -; D gene: TRBD2; J gene: TRBJ2-1; CDR3 protein: CAISDISGSIHEQFF; CDR3 DNA: TGTGCCATCAGTGACATCAGCGGGAGTATCCATGAGCAGTTCTTC
V gene: TRBV25-1; clone size: few; D gene: TRBD1; J gene: TRBJ1-4; CDR3 protein: CASSALPGTAAEKLFF; CDR3 DNA: TGTGCCAGCAGTGCACTCCCCGGGACAGCGGCTGAAAAACTGTTTTTT